This T cell receptor beta chain was recovered during a study of T cell responses to AZD1222 COVID-19 vaccine. Study-level points and caveats: At baseline, seropositivity was found in only six or seven AZD1222 recipients. After the peak T cell response, and only then, were repertoires sampled. Close to half of all spike-specific TCRs reportedly target regions of the variants that are unmutated.

A note on this clone: The antigen is not known.

V lost 1 base to trimming and J lost 5 bases, with 14 bases between them. This CDR3 is 15 amino acids long. The germline gives CDR1 MNHNS, CDR2 SASEGT. Data came from immunoSEQ multiplex PCR; TCRdb stores just in-frame clones and leaves some out. This table has 150,000 or so clones, roughly nine tenths appearing once. The source was peripheral blood, collected on day 0 of MenACWY control vaccination. The receptor's source is an adult in good health. The genes are TRBV6-1 and TRBJ1-1; TRBD1 might be the D (5 bases). The CDR3, as DNA: TGTGCCAGCAGTGAAGTACGATGGGGGAGGACTGAAGCTTTCTTT. Protein: CASSEVRWGRTEAFF.